A single TCR beta chain is shown here with its context. The antigen is undetermined. Noted treatment: some 20 received Ad26.COV2.S at low or high dose, single or two shots; 5 received placebo; per-sample allocation not given. Samples were taken on day 63 after the first vaccine or placebo injection. Vaccine was an Ad26 vector expressing Wuhan-strain SARS-CoV-2 spike. CDR3 length: 16 residues. Germline V lookup: CDR1 MNHEY, CDR2 SMNVEV (reference sequence). V gave up 2 bases and J gave up 0 bases; unmatched junction bases: 3. This entry is derived from a study of Ad26.COV2.S vaccination and SARS-CoV-2 variants. Background on the study: In the COV1001 trial, the donor was in the Ad26.COV2.S arm. The study gave Ad26.COV2.S intramuscularly, once or twice 56 days apart.

Broader study findings: The TCR breadth and depth analyses may have produced an underestimate of total T cell responses.

Data came from immunoSEQ multiplex PCR; TCRdb stores just in-frame clones and leaves some out. The sample lists about 390,000 clones, approximately 90% seen once, with 1.5% to 2% in the top ten. The sequence derives from a person between 18 and 60 years old who received the Ad26.COV2.S COVID-19 vaccine or a placebo. The sequencing here drew on peripheral blood, taken in a trial of Ad26.COV2.S vaccine versus placebo. The chain combines TRBV27 with TRBJ2-1; 8 positions agree with TRBD2. The CDR3 DNA follows: TGTGCCAGCAGTTTAGCCGGGGGGGGCTCCTACAATGAGCAGTTCTTC. This translates into CASSLAGGGSYNEQFF.